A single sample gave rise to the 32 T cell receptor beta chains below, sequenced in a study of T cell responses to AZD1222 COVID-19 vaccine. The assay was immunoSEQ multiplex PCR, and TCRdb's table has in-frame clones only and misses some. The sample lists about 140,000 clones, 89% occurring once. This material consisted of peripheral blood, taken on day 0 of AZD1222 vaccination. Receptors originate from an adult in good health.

CDR3 DNA sequence: TGTGCCTGGAGCGACAGGATTGGCAGCACTGAAGCTTTCTTT. Translated: CAWSDRIGSTEAFF. This chain joins TRBV30 and TRBJ1-1; D might be TRBD1 (6 bases). The CDR3 spans 14 residues. CDR1 GTSNPN and CDR2 SVGIG come from the germline V gene (reference sequence). V gave up 3 bases and J gave up 4 bases, with 15 bases separating them.

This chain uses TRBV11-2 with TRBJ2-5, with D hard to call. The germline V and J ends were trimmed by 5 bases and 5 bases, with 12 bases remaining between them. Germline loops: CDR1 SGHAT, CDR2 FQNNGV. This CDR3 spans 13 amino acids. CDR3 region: CASSNTGLETQYF. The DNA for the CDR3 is TGTGCCAGCAGCAACACCGGGCTGGAGACCCAGTACTTC.

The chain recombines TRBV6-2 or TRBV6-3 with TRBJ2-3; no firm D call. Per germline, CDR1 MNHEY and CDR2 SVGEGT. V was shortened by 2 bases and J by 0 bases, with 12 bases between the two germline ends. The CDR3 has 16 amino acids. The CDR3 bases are TGTGCCAGCAGTTACATACCGTCCTCTAGCACAGATACGCAGTATTTT. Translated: CASSYIPSSSTDTQYF.

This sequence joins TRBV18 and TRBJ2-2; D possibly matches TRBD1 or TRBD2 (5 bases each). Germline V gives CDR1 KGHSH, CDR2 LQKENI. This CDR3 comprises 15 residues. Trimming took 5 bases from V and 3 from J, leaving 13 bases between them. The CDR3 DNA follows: TGTGCCAGCTCAGGTACCGGGACCGACACCGGGGAGCTGTTTTTT. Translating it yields CASSGTGTDTGELFF.

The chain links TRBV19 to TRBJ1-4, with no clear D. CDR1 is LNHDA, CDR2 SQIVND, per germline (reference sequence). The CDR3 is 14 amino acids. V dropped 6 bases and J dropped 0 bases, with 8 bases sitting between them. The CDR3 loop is CASSTAATNEKLFF. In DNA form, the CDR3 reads TGTGCCAGTAGCACAGCTGCAACTAATGAAAAACTGTTTTTT.

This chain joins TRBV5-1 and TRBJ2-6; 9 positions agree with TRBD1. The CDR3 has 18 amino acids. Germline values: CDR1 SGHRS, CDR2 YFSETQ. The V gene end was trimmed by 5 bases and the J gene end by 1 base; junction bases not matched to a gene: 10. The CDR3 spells CASSRPGTGYSGANVLTF. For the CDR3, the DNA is TGCGCCAGCAGTCGACCCGGGACAGGGTATTCTGGGGCCAACGTCCTGACTTTC. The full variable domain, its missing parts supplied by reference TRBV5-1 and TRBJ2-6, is KAGVTQTPRYLIKTRGQQVTLSCSPISGHRSVSWYQQTPGQGLQFLFEYFSETQRNKGNFPGRFSGRQFSNSRSEMNVSTLELGDSALYLCASSRPGTGYSGANVLTFGAGSRLTVL.

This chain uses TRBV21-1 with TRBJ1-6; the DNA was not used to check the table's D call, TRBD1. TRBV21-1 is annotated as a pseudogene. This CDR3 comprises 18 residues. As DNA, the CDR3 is TGTGCCAGCAGCAAAGGGGGAACACAGGGATCCAAAAATTCACCCCTCCACTTT. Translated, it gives CASSKGGTQGSKNSPLHF.

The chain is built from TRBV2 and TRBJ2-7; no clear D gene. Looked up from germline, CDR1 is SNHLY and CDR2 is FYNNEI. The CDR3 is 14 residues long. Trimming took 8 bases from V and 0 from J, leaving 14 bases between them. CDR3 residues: CASLDEAFSYEQYF. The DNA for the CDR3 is TGTGCCAGCCTGGATGAAGCTTTCTCCTACGAGCAGTACTTC.

The CDR3: CAWSVLGTDHGGYTF. The DNA for the CDR3 is TGTGCCTGGAGTGTATTAGGGACAGACCACGGGGGCTACACCTTC. The rearrangement uses TRBV30 and TRBJ1-2; 7 positions match TRBD1. With V trimmed by 0 bases and J by 8 bases, 12 bases remained unmatched. Germline loops: CDR1 GTSNPN, CDR2 SVGIG (reference sequence). This CDR3 has 15 amino acids.

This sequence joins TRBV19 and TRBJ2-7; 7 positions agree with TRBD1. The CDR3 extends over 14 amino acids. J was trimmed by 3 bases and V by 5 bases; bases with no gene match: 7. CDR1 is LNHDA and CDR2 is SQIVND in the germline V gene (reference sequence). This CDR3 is CASSLWDRDYEQYF. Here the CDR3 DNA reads TGTGCCAGTAGTTTGTGGGACAGAGACTACGAGCAGTACTTC. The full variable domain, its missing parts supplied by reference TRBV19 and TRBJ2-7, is DGGITQSPKYLFRKEGQNVTLSCEQNLNHDAMYWYRQDPGQGLRLIYYSQIVNDFQKGDIAEGYSVSREKKESFPLTVTSAQKNPTAFYLCASSLWDRDYEQYFGPGTRLTVT.

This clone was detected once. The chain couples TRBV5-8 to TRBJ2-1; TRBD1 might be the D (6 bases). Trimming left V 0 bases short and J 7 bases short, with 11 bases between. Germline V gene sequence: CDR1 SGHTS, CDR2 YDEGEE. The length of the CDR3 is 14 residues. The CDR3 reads CASSLGGRKNEQFF. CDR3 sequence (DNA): TGTGCCAGCAGCTTGGGGGGGCGGAAAAATGAGCAGTTCTTC.

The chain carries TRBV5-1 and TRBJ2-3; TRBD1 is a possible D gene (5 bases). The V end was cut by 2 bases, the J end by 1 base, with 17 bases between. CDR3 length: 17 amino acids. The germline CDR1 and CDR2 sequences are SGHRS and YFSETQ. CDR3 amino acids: CASSFRPTGMGTDTQYF. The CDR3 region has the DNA TGCGCCAGCAGCTTCCGCCCTACAGGTATGGGCACAGATACGCAGTATTTT.

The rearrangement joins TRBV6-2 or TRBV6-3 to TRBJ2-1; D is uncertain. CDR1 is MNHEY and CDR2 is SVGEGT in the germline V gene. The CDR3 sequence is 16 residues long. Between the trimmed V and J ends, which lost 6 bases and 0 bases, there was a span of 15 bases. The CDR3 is CASSRESYSSYNEQFF. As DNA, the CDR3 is TGTGCCAGCAGCCGCGAATCATATAGCTCCTACAATGAGCAGTTCTTC.

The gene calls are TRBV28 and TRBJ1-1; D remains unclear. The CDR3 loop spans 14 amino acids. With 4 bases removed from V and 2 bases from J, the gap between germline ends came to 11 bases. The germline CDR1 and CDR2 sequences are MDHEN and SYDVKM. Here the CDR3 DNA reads TGTGCCAGCAGTTCGATGGATTCCAACACTGAAGCTTTCTTT. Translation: CASSSMDSNTEAFF.

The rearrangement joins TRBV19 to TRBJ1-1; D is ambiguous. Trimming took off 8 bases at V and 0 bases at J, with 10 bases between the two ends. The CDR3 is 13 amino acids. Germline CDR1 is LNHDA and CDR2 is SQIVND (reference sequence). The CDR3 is CASRGEMNTEAFF. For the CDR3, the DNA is TGTGCCAGTCGCGGGGAGATGAACACTGAAGCTTTCTTT.

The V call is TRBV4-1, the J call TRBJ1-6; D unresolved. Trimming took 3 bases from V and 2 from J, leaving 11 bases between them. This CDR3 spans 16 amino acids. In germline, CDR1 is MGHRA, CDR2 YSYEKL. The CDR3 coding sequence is TGCGCCAGCAGCCACCCGAGAGCACCCTATAATTCACCCCTCCACTTT. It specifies CASSHPRAPYNSPLHF.

The CDR3 reads CASGDRGPNEQYF. The CDR3 DNA is TGTGCCAGTGGGGACAGGGGGCCCAACGAGCAGTACTTC. V usage is TRBV19 and J usage is TRBJ2-7, with 12 bases fitting TRBD1. The length of the CDR3 is 13 residues. With V trimmed by 8 bases and J by 5 bases, 4 bases remained unmatched. Germline assignment: CDR1 LNHDA and CDR2 SQIVND (reference sequence).

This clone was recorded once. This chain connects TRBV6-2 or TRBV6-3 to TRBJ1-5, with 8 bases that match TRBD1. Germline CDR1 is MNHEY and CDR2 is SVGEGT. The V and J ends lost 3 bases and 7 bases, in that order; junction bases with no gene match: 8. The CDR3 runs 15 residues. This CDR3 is CASSYAQGVGQPQHF. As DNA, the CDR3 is TGTGCCAGCAGTTATGCACAGGGGGTCGGCCAGCCCCAGCATTTT.

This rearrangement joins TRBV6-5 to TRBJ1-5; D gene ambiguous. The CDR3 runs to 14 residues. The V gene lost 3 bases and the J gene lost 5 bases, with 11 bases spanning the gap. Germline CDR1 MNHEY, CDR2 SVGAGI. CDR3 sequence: CASSYSREHQPQHF. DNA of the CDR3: TGTGCCAGCAGTTATTCGAGGGAGCATCAGCCCCAGCATTTT.

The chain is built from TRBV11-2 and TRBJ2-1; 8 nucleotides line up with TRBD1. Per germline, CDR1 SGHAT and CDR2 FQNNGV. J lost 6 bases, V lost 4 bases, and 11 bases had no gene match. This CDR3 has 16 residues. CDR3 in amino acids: CASSSRPGTGTNEQFF. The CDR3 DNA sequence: TGTGCCAGCAGCTCTCGCCCCGGGACAGGAACCAATGAGCAGTTCTTC.

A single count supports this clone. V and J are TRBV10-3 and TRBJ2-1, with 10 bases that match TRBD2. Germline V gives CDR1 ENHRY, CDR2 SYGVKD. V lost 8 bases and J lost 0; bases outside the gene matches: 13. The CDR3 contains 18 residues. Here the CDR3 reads CAIGNSGTSVSSYNEQFF. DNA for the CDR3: TGTGCCATCGGCAATTCCGGGACTAGCGTAAGCTCCTACAATGAGCAGTTCTTC.

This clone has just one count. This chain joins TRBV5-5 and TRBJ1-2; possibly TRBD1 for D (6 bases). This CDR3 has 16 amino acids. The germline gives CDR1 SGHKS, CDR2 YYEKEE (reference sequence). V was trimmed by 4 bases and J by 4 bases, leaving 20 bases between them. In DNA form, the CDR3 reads TGTGCCAGCAGCCGTTCCGGGACAAGTTCCTCCTATGGCTACACCTTC. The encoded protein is CASSRSGTSSSYGYTF.

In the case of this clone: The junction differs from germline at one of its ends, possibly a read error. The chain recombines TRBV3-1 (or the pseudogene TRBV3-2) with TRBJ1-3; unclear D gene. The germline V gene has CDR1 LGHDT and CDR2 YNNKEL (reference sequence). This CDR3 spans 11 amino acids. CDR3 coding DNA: TGTGCCAGCAGCCAAGCTCTCTCTATGCATTTT. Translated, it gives CASSQALSMHF.

The CDR3 sequence: CASSITRSEQYF. CDR3 bases: TGTGCCAGTAGTATCACCCGGTCCGAGCAGTACTTC. The chain joins TRBV19 to TRBJ2-7; D ambiguous. Trimming stripped 3 bases from V and 6 bases from J, with 9 bases between. This CDR3 comprises 12 residues. Germline V lookup: CDR1 LNHDA, CDR2 SQIVND (reference sequence).

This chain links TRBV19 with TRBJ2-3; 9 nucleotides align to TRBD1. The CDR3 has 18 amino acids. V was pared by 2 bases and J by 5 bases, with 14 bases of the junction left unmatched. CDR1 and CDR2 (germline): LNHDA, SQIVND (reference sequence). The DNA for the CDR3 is TGTGCCAGTAGTATACCCGGGACAGGGATATCAGGGGGAGATACGCAGTATTTT. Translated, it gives CASSIPGTGISGGDTQYF.

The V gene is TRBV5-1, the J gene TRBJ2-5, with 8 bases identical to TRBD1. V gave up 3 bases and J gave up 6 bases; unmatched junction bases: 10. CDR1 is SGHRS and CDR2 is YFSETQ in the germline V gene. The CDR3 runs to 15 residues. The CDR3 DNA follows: TGCGCCAGCAGCTCGAGCCAGGGGGCGCGAAAGACCCAGTACTTC. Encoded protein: CASSSSQGARKTQYF.

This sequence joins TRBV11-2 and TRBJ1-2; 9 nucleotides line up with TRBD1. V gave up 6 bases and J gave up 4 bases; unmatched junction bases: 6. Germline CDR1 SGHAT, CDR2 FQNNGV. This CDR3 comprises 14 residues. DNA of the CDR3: TGTGCCAGCAGTCCAACAGGGGGCGCCTATGGCTACACCTTC. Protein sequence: CASSPTGGAYGYTF.

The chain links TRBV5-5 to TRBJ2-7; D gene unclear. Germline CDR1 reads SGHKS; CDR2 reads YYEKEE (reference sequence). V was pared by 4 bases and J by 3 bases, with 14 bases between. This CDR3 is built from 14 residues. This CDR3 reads CASSTQLLLYEQYF. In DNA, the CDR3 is TGTGCCAGCAGCACCCAACTGCTGCTCTACGAGCAGTACTTC.

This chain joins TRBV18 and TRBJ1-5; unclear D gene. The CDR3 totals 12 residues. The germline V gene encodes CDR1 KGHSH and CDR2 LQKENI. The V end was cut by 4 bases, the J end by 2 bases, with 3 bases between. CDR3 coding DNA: TGTGCCAGCTCACTCCGCAATCAGCCCCAGCATTTT. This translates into CASSLRNQPQHF.

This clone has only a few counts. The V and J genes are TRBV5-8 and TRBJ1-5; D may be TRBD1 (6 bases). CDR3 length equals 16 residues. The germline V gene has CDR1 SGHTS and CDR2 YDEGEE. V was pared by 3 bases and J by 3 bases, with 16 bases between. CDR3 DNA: TGTGCCAGCAGCTGGGTAGGGGGGCAGGTCAATCAGCCCCAGCATTTT. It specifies CASSWVGGQVNQPQHF.

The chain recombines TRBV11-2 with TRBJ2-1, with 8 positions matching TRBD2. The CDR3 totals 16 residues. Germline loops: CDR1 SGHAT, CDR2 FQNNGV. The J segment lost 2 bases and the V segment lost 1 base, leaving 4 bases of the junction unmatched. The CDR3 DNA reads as TGTGCCAGCAGCTTAGGGGGCGGGAGGACCTACAATGAGCAGTTCTTC. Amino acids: CASSLGGGRTYNEQFF.

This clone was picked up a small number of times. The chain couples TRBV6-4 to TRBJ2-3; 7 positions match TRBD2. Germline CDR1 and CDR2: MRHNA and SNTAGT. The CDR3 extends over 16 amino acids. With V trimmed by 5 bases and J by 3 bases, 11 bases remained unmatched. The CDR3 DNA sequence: TGTGCCAGCAGTCCCCAGGGTGGCGGGAGTACAGATACGCAGTATTTT. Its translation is CASSPQGGGSTDTQYF.